This TCR beta chain was recovered during a study of Ad26.COV2.S vaccination and SARS-CoV-2 variants. Points from the study as a whole: With respect to non-spike TCR breadth, vaccine and placebo recipients were similar. Recipients given vaccine exceeded placebo recipients in spike-specific TCR breadth.

Treatment meaning: 15 to 20 received Ad26.COV2.S at low or high dose, single or two shots; 5 received placebo; per-sample allocation not given. Collection of the samples took place on day 63 after the first injection of vaccine or placebo. In the vaccine, an Ad26 vector expressed the SARS-CoV-2 spike of the Wuhan strain. Trimming removed 1 base from V and 0 bases from J, with 16 bases in between. The length of the CDR3 is 17 residues. CDR1 and CDR2 (germline): LGHDT, YNNKEL (reference sequence). To note about this clone: The antigen is unknown.

TCRdb's copy holds only in-frame clones and misses some; the assay was immunoSEQ multiplex PCR. Of around 450,000 clones listed, approximately 92% are singletons. The receptor was derived from a person between 18 and 65 years old who received the Ad26.COV2.S COVID-19 vaccine or a placebo. Sequences were derived from peripheral blood, sampled in a trial of Ad26.COV2.S vaccine versus placebo. J is TRBJ2-7 and V is TRBV3-1 (or the pseudogene TRBV3-2); possible D gene TRBD2, 7 bases. CDR3 sequence (DNA): TGTGCCAGCAGCCAAGGGAGGGGGGGACTGAGCTCCTACGAGCAGTACTTC. As protein: CASSQGRGGLSSYEQYF.